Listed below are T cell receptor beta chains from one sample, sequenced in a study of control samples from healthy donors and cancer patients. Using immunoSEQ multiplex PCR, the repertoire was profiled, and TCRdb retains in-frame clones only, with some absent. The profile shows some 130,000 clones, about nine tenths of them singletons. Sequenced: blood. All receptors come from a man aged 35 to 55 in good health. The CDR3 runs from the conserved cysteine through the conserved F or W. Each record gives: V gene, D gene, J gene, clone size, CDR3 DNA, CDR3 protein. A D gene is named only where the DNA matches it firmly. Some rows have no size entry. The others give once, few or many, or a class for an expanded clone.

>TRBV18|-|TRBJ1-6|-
TGTGCCAGCTCCGCCGGGACGGATAATTCACCCCTCCACTTT
CASSAGTDNSPLHF
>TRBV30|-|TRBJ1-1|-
TGTGCCTGGAGTGTTTTTTTGAACACTGAAGCTTTCTTT
CAWSVFLNTEAFF
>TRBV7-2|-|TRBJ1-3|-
TGTGCCTGGACTATTTTCTCTGGAAACACCATATATTTT
CAWTIFSGNTIYF
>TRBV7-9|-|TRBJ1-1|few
TGTGCCAGCAGCAAGGGACATGCGAACACTGAAGCTTTCTTT
CASSKGHANTEAFF
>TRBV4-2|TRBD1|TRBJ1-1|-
TGTGCCAGCAGCCAGGGGACAGGGGCTTCTGACCCTGAAGCTTTCTTT
CASSQGTGASDPEAFF
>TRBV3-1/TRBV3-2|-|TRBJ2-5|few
TGTGCCAGCAGCCAAAACCGGGTACGGGAGACCCAGTACTTC
CASSQNRVRETQYF
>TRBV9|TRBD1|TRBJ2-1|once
TGTGCCAGCAGCGAGGAGGGGACAGGTGAGCAGTTCTTC
CASSEEGTGEQFF
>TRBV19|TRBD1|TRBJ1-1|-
TGTGCCAGTAGGTCGGCCTGGACAGGGTCGGCTTTCTTT
CASRSAWTGSAFF
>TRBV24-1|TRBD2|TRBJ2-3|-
TGTGCCACCGCTAGCGGGGGGCCCACAGATACGCAGTATTTT
CATASGGPTDTQYF
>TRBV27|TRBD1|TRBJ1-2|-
TGTGCCAGCAGCACAGGGGGGATCTATGGCTACACCTTC
CASSTGGIYGYTF
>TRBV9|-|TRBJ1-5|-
TGTGCCAGCAGCCCCGTCACAAAGCCCCAGCATTTT
CASSPVTKPQHF
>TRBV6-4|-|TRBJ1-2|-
TGTGCCAGCAGTGACTCCCCAGGGGTTGGCTATGGCTACACCTTC
CASSDSPGVGYGYTF
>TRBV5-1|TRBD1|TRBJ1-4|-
TGCGCCAGCAGCTTGTCGGGACAGGGTCAGGAAAAACTGTTTTTT
CASSLSGQGQEKLFF
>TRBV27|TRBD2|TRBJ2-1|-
TGTGCCAGCAGTTTATACGGCGGGGGGGCCTACAATGAGCAGTTCTTC
CASSLYGGGAYNEQFF
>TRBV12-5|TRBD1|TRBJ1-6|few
TGTGCTAGTGGTTTGCAGACAGGGGGTGGCAATTCACCCCTCCACTTT
CASGLQTGGGNSPLHF
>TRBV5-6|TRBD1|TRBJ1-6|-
TGTGCCAGCAGCTCCGACAGGGGGCTCGGTTCACCCCTCCACTTT
CASSSDRGLGSPLHF
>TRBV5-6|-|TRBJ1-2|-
TGTGCCAGCAGCTCCGACCTGGGGAACTATGGCTACACCTTC
CASSSDLGNYGYTF
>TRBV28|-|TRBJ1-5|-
TGTGCCAGCAGTTTCTTTCGTGGCAGGGATCAGCCCCAGCATTTT
CASSFFRGRDQPQHF
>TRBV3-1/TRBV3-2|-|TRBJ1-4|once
TGTGCCAGCAGCCACGGACAGCAGTATAATGAAAAACTGTTTTTT
CASSHGQQYNEKLFF
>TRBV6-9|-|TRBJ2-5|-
TGTGCCAGCAGTTATTCTCTCGGACAGACTTTGAAAGAGACCCAGTACTTC
CASSYSLGQTLKETQYF
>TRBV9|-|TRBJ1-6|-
TGTGCCAGCAGCGTCCGACAGAGCTCCTATAATTCACCCCTCCACTTT
CASSVRQSSYNSPLHF
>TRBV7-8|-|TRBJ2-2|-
TGTGCCAGCATTCCCCGGGCCCAGGGGTACACCGGGGAGCTGTTTTTT
CASIPRAQGYTGELFF
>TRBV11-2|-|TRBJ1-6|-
TGTGCCAGCAGCTTAGTGCGGTGGAATTCACCCCTCCACTTT
CASSLVRWNSPLHF
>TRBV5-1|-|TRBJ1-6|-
TGCGCCAGCAGCTCCCGGACGGGAAGCTATAATTCACCCCTCCACTTT
CASSSRTGSYNSPLHF
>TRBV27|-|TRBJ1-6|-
TGTGCCAGCAGTTTAGTTGGTGTGGATTCACCCCTCCACTTT
CASSLVGVDSPLHF
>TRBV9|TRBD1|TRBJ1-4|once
TGTGCCAGCAGCTTGAGGGGGACAGGGGATGAAAAACTGTTTTTT
CASSLRGTGDEKLFF
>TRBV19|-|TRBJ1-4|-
TGTGCCAGTAGTGCCGAAGCAACTAATGAAAAACTGTTTTTT
CASSAEATNEKLFF
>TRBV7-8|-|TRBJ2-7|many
TGTGCCAGCAGCCGAAGGTCCAGGTCCTACGAGCAGTACTTC
CASSRRSRSYEQYF
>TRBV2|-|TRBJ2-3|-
TGTGCCAGCAGTGCGACGGGGGATTCCACAGATACGCAGTATTTT
CASSATGDSTDTQYF
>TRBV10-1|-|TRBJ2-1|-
TGCGCCAGCAGTGAGTCACCGGACGTATACAATGAGCAGTTCTTC
CASSESPDVYNEQFF
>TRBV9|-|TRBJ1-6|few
TGTGCCAGCAGCGTCACCCAGGGTGGTGGTTCACCCCTCCACTTT
CASSVTQGGGSPLHF
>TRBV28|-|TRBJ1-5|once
TGTGCCAGCAGTTTGATGGGGGCCCTCGATGGCAATCAGCCCCAGCATTTT
CASSLMGALDGNQPQHF
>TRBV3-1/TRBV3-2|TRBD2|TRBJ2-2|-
TGTGCCAGCAGCCAGGCCGGGACTAGCGGGACCGGGGAGCTGTTTTTT
CASSQAGTSGTGELFF
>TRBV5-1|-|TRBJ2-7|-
TGCGCCAGCAGTCGGGGCCCTGACTACGAGCAGTACTTC
CASSRGPDYEQYF
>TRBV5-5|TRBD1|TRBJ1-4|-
TGTGCCAGCAGCTCGGACAGGGGCCTTACTAATGAAAAACTGTTTTTT
CASSSDRGLTNEKLFF
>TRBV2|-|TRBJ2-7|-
TGTGCCAGCAGACCAATCTACGAGCAGTACTTC
CASRPIYEQYF
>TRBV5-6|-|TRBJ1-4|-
TGTGCCAGCAGCTTCAGGACGTCCACGGACACCAATGAAAAACTGTTTTTT
CASSFRTSTDTNEKLFF
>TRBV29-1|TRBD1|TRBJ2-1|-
TGCAGCGTGGAGAAGGGACAGGTGGACGATGAGCAGTTCTTC
CSVEKGQVDDEQFF
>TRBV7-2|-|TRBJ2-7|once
TGTGCCAGCAGCCGTGGAAGGGGCTTCTACGAGCAGTACTTC
CASSRGRGFYEQYF
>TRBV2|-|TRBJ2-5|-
TGTGCCAGCTCGCCCATACAACTACAAGAGACCCAGTACTTC
CASSPIQLQETQYF
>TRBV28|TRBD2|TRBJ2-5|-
TGTGCCAGCAGTTTATGGGGGCGGAAGGAGGTTCCAGCGGGGGGCCAAGAGACCCAGTACTTC
CASSLWGRKEVPAGGQETQYF
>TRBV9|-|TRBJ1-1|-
TGTGCCAGCAGCGTAGTCGACAGAAACACTGAAGCTTTCTTT
CASSVVDRNTEAFF
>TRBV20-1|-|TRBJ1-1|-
TGCAGTGCTAGTAGGCAGGGATACACTGAAGCTTTCTTT
CSASRQGYTEAFF
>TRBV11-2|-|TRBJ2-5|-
TGTGCCAGCAGCCTCCTACAGGAGACCCAGTACTTC
CASSLLQETQYF
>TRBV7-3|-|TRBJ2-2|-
TGTGCCAGCAGCCCTCGAATACTTGGGGAGCTGTTTTTT
CASSPRILGELFF
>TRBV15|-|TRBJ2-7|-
TGTGCCACCGGGGAACCGCTCTCCTACGAGCAGTACTTC
CATGEPLSYEQYF
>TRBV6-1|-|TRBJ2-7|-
TGTGCCAGCAGTGAGGGGGGTGTCGCCTACGAGCAGTACTTC
CASSEGGVAYEQYF
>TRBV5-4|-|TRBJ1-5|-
TGTGCCAGCAGCCGAGACTCGCAGCCCCAGCATTTT
CASSRDSQPQHF
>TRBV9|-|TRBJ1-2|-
TGTGCCAGCCATCGGTATGGCTACACCTTC
CASHRYGYTF
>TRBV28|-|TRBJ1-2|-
TGTGCCAGCAGTTGGTCGGGGAAGGGCTATGGCTACACCTTC
CASSWSGKGYGYTF
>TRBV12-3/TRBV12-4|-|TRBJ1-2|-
TGTGCCAGCAGTTTATGGGGTAACGGCTACACCTTC
CASSLWGNGYTF
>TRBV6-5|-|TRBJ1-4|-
TGTGCCAGCAGTTTTACCAGGGTGAGGAATGAAAAACTGTTTTTT
CASSFTRVRNEKLFF
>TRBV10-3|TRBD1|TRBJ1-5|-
TGTGCCATCAGTGAGTCACTTGGACAGGGGATCAATCAGCCCCAGCATTTT
CAISESLGQGINQPQHF